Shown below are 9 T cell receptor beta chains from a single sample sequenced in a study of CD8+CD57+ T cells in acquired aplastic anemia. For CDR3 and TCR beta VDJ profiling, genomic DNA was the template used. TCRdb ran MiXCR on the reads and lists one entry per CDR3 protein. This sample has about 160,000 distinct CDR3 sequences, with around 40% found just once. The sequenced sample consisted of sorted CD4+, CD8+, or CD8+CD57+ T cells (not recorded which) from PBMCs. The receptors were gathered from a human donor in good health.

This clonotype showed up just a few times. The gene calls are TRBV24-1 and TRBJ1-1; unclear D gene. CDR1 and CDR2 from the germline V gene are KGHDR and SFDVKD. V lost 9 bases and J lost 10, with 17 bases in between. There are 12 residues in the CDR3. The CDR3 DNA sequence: TGTGCCACCGTGGCCCCGCTGAGGGTAGCTTTCTTT. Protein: CATVAPLRVAFF.

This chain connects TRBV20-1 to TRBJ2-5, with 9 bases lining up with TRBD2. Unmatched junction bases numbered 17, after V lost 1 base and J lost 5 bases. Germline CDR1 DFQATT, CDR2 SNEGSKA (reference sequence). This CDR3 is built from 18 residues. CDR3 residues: CSARVPYQAGGPGETQYF. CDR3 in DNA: TGCAGTGCTAGAGTCCCGTATCAAGCGGGGGGCCCGGGGGAGACCCAGTACTTC.

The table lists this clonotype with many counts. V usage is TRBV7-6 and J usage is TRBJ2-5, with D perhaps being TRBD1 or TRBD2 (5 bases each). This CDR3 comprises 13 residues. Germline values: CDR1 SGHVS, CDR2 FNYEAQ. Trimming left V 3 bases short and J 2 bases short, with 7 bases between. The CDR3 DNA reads TGTGCCAGCAGCTTCGGGGCTCAAGAGACCCAGTACTTC. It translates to CASSFGAQETQYF.

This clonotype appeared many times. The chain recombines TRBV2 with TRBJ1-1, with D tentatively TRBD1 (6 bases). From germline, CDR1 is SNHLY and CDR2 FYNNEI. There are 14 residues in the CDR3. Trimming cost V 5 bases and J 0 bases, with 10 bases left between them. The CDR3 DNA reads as TGTGCCAGCAGTTTAGGACAGATGAACACTGAAGCTTTCTTT. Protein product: CASSLGQMNTEAFF.

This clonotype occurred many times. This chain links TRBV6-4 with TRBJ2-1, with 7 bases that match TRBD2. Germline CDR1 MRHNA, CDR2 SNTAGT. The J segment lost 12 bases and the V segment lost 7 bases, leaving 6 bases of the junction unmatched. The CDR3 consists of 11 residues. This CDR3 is CASTWGGGQFF. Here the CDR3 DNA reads TGTGCCAGCACTTGGGGGGGTGGGCAGTTCTTC.

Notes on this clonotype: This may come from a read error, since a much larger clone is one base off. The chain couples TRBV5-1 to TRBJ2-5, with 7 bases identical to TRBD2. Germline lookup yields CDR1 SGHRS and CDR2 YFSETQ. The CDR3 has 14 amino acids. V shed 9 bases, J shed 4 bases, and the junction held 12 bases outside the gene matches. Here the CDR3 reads CATSGGGPGETQYF. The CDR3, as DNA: TGCGCCACCTCGGGGGGAGGGCCAGGAGAGACCCAGTACTTC.

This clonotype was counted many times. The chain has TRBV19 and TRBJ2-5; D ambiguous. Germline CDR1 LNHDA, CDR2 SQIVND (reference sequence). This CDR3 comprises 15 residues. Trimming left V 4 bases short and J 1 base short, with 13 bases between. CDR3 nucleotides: TGTGCCAGTAGTAGTTTAGGGCTGCTCCAAGAGACCCAGTACTTC. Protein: CASSSLGLLQETQYF.

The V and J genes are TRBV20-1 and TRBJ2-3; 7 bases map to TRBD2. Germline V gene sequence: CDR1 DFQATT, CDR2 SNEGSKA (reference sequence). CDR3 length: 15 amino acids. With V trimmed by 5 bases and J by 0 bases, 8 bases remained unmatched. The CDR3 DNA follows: TGCAGTGCTGGGGGAGGGGCTGTGAGCACAGATACGCAGTATTTT. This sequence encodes CSAGGGAVSTDTQYF.

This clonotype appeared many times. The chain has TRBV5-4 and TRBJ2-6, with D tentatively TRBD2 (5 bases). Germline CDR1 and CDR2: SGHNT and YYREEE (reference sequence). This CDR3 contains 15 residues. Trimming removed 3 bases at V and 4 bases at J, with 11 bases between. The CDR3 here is CASSSSRGGANVLTF. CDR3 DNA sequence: TGTGCCAGCAGCTCATCCCGGGGAGGGGCCAACGTCCTGACTTTC.